This TCR beta chain was identified in a study of blood T cell repertoires in COVID-19. Across the whole study: COVID-19 samples from acute and convalescent phases originated in the United States, Italy and Spain. Nucleic acid was either cDNA or gDNA, and it came from T cells, B-cell-depleted T cells, or PBMCs.

Authors' analysis steps: Reference gene primer amplification yielded estimated nucleated cell counts. Method: immunoSEQ multiplex PCR; TCRdb's copy keeps in-frame clones and lacks some. V and J calls and clone size are as listed in that table; D and trimming were resolved from the DNA. The table lists roughly 86,000 clones, 80% to 85% of them singletons. Per germline, CDR1 SGHNT and CDR2 YYREEE (reference sequence). Unmatched junction bases numbered 7, after V lost 0 bases and J lost 6 bases. The CDR3 runs to 15 residues. The sequenced material came from peripheral blood. This sequence was found in a man aged 55 to 70 with acute or convalescent COVID-19. The chain recombines TRBV5-4 with TRBJ2-7; 9 bases align to TRBD2. CDR3 DNA: TGTGCCAGCAGCTTGGAGGCGGGGGGGCCACTCGAGCAGTACTTC. Translation gives CASSLEAGGPLEQYF.